The 8 T cell receptor beta chains below were found in one sample sequenced in a study of human T cells and chemical hapten exposure. TCRdb reanalysed the RACE reads using MiXCR and keeps one entry per CDR3 protein. The table has some 71,000 distinct CDR3 sequences, roughly 11% seen once. Time point of the sample: patch test 3, about 24 weeks after DPC sensitization. Treatment of the sample: therapeutic diphenylcyclopropenone sensitization with weekly scalp DPC. Sequencing used whole blood, obtained in connection with sensitization to the hapten diphenylcyclopropenone (DPC). These receptors were collected from a woman aged 45-65 years with alopecia areata. Some clones in this sample may be carry-over from other donors' samples.

As DNA, the CDR3 is TGTGCCAGCAGTAAAGGGGCACGATCGGGTGAGCAGTACTTC. Protein sequence: CASSKGARSGEQYF. This rearrangement joins TRBV7-2 to TRBJ2-7; maybe TRBD1 (5 bases). The length of the CDR3 is 14 residues. Per germline, CDR1 SGHTA and CDR2 FQGNSA. With 6 bases removed from V and 7 bases from J, the gap between germline ends came to 19 bases.

This clonotype was counted only a few times. The chain combines TRBV20-1 with TRBJ2-3; 8 bases fit TRBD1. The CDR3 spans 14 residues. The V gene end was trimmed by 5 bases and the J gene end by 4 bases; junction bases not matched to a gene: 8. Per the germline V gene, CDR1 is DFQATT and CDR2 is SNEGSKA (reference sequence). This CDR3 is CSAPSSGGPDTQYF. The CDR3 bases are TGCAGTGCTCCCTCCTCAGGGGGCCCAGATACGCAGTATTTT.

The chain joins TRBV28 to TRBJ2-7, with 13 bases lining up with TRBD2. CDR3 length: 16 residues. The V segment lost 6 bases and the J segment 4 bases; nucleotides outside the gene matches: 9. Germline V lookup: CDR1 MDHEN, CDR2 SYDVKM. The CDR3 is CASSGGTSGTVYEQYF. The CDR3 nucleotides read TGTGCCAGCAGCGGCGGGACTAGCGGGACGGTGTACGAGCAGTACTTC.

This clonotype has more than one count but fewer than ten. This chain connects TRBV28 to TRBJ2-7; D is uncertain. Trimming shortened V by 7 bases and J by 2 bases, and 12 bases separated the two germline ends. This CDR3 has 13 amino acids. Per the germline V gene, CDR1 is MDHEN and CDR2 is SYDVKM. The CDR3 region has the DNA TGTGCCAGCAAGATCGGATTAGCCTACGAGCAGTACTTC. Protein: CASKIGLAYEQYF.

This clonotype has only a few counts. V and J are TRBV6-5 and TRBJ1-1, with a possible D match to TRBD1 (5 bases). The germline V gene has CDR1 MNHEY and CDR2 SVGAGI. V gave up 2 bases and J gave up 1 base, with 11 bases separating them. CDR3 size: 15 residues. CDR3 protein: CASSYILGANTEAFF. The CDR3 DNA follows: TGTGCCAGCAGTTACATTCTCGGGGCGAACACTGAAGCTTTCTTT.

This clonotype has at least ten counts. The chain joins TRBV20-1 to TRBJ1-6; D is ambiguous. With 0 bases removed from V and 5 bases from J, the gap between germline ends came to 14 bases. Germline V CDR1 and CDR2: DFQATT, SNEGSKA (reference sequence). The CDR3 runs to 16 residues. For the CDR3, the DNA is TGCAGTGCTAGAGATGGGTTCACAAAGGATAATTCACCCCTCCACTTT. Translating gives CSARDGFTKDNSPLHF.

This clonotype was seen ten or more times. The chain has TRBV7-2 and TRBJ1-1, with D possibly TRBD1 on 5 matching bases. There are 12 residues in the CDR3. Trimming removed 3 bases from V and 6 bases from J, with 8 bases in between. Germline V gene data show CDR1 as SGHTA and CDR2 as FQGNSA. The CDR3 region has the DNA TGTGCCAGCAGCTTTTCAGGGCCTGAAGCTTTCTTT. It is translated as CASSFSGPEAFF.

V gene TRBV28 combines with J gene TRBJ2-5; D uncertain. CDR3 length: 14 amino acids. Looked up from germline, CDR1 is MDHEN and CDR2 is SYDVKM. V dropped 8 bases and J dropped 2 bases, with 15 bases sitting between them. The CDR3: CASSRYMAQETQYF. The DNA for the CDR3 is TGTGCCAGCTCTCGATACATGGCTCAAGAGACCCAGTACTTC.